The 5 T cell receptor beta chains given below trace back to one sample, sequenced in a study of T cell responses to AZD1222 COVID-19 vaccine. Profiling relied on immunoSEQ multiplex PCR, and the TCRdb table lists in-frame clones only, not all of them. The table lists around 150,000 clones, around 90% of them singletons. The specimen comprised peripheral blood, sampled 28 days after the second AZD1222 dose. The receptors were gathered from an adult who received the AZD1222 COVID-19 vaccine.

The chain carries TRBV5-1 and TRBJ2-7, with 8 bases that match TRBD1. The CDR3 has 15 residues. With V trimmed by 0 bases and J by 3 bases, 5 bases remained unmatched. CDR1 and CDR2 (germline): SGHRS, YFSETQ. For the CDR3, the DNA is TGCGCCAGCAGCTTGGCCCAGGGGGCCATCTACGAGCAGTACTTC. The encoded protein is CASSLAQGAIYEQYF.

The chain joins TRBV6-2 or TRBV6-3 to TRBJ2-1; no reliable D call. Trimming removed 6 bases from V and 0 bases from J, with 21 bases in between. Germline CDR1 and CDR2: MNHEY and SVGEGT. CDR3 length: 18 amino acids. Written as DNA, the CDR3 is TGTGCCAGCAGCCCCGGTATAATGTGGGCGAGCTCCTACAATGAGCAGTTCTTC. This encodes CASSPGIMWASSYNEQFF.

This clone came up a few times. This chain uses TRBV28 with TRBJ1-4; the D is unclear. CDR1 is MDHEN and CDR2 is SYDVKM in the germline V gene. Trimming shortened V by 7 bases and J by 4 bases, and 7 bases separated the two germline ends. CDR3 length: 12 residues. CDR3 nucleotides: TGTGCCAGCATTGGGTTTAATGAAAAACTGTTTTTT. Encoded protein: CASIGFNEKLFF. The complete variable domain, with remaining parts taken from reference TRBV28 and TRBJ1-4, reads DVKVTQSSRYLVKRTGEKVFLECVQDMDHENMFWYRQDPGLGLRLIYFSYDVKMKEKGDIPEGYSVSREKKERFSLILESASTNQTSMYLCASIGFNEKLFFGSGTQLSVL.

The chain carries TRBV19 and TRBJ1-1, with a possible D match to TRBD1 (5 bases). Germline V gene lookup returns CDR1 LNHDA and CDR2 SQIVND (reference sequence). V was pared by 5 bases and J by 2 bases, with 15 bases between. The CDR3 loop spans 15 amino acids. The CDR3 sequence is CASSPWDGENTEAFF. The DNA of the CDR3 is TGTGCCAGTAGTCCTTGGGACGGGGAAAACACTGAAGCTTTCTTT.

The chain combines TRBV6-5 with TRBJ2-5; maybe TRBD2 (7 bases). V was shortened by 6 bases and J by 5 bases, with 16 bases between the two germline ends. The CDR3 sequence is 14 residues long. The germline gives CDR1 MNHEY, CDR2 SVGAGI. This chain's CDR3 is CASSYREGSETQYF. CDR3 in DNA: TGTGCCAGCAGCTACAGGGAGGGCTCGGAGACCCAGTACTTC.